These 3 T cell receptor beta chains originate from one sample sequenced in a study of human T cells and chemical hapten exposure. This sample's time point: healthy volunteer bleed at 2 weeks. Sequencing started from total RNA isolated from unfractionated whole blood. Via MiXCR, TCRdb re-called the RACE reads, giving one row per CDR3 protein. This sample has around 130,000 distinct CDR3 sequences; approximately 9.1% occur once, and the top ten carry 1.5% to 2%. Sequenced: whole blood. These receptors were obtained from a male donor in good health. Some clones in this sample may be carry-over from other donors' samples.

This clonotype has ten or more counts. The chain joins TRBV5-1 to TRBJ1-4, with TRBD1 matching over 7 bases. The CDR3 runs 15 residues. Germline assignment: CDR1 SGHRS and CDR2 YFSETQ. The V gene end was trimmed by 4 bases and the J gene end by 10 bases; junction bases not matched to a gene: 13. Here the CDR3 DNA reads TGCGCCAGCAGCGCCTCGGAGACAGGGTTAGGAAAACTGTTTTTT. Translated, it gives CASSASETGLGKLFF.

This clonotype was seen repeatedly, ten times or more. The V call is TRBV20-1, the J call TRBJ2-2; D is possibly TRBD1 (6 bases). This CDR3 contains 16 residues. CDR1 and CDR2 from the germline V gene are DFQATT and SNEGSKA (reference sequence). V was pared by 1 base and J by 3 bases, with 15 bases between. The CDR3 DNA is TGCAGTGCTAGAGTGGGGCTACAGGGAGACACCGGGGAGCTGTTTTTT. Its protein product is CSARVGLQGDTGELFF.

The chain employs TRBV6-5 and TRBJ2-2; D is perhaps TRBD1 (6 bases). The CDR3 loop spans 14 amino acids. With 8 bases removed from V and 1 base from J, the gap between germline ends came to 11 bases. CDR1 is MNHEY, CDR2 SVGAGI, per germline. Written as DNA, the CDR3 is TGTGCCAGCGGGGGCGAGGGGAACACCGGGGAGCTGTTTTTT. Its translation is CASGGEGNTGELFF.